This T cell receptor (beta chain) comes out of a study of blood T cell repertoires in COVID-19. Measured with immunoSEQ multiplex PCR; TCRdb has only the in-frame clones, and not every one. The sample lists 250,000 to 300,000 clones; around 85% were seen once. The germline CDR1 and CDR2 sequences are ENHRY and SYGVKD. The ends lost 1 base at V and 2 bases at J; junction bases unmatched: 5. The CDR3 totals 16 residues. The specimen sequenced was PBMCs or T cells enriched from blood (not recorded which). The TCR originated in a woman between 50 and 59 years old who had recovered from COVID-19. The J gene is TRBJ2-7, the V gene TRBV10-3, with 10 nucleotides matching TRBD1. The DNA for the CDR3 is TGTGCCATCAGTGAGTACGGACAGGGGGAGACCTACGAGCAGTACTTC. This codes for CAISEYGQGETYEQYF.